The 22 T cell receptor beta chains in this list originate from one sample, sequenced in a study of naive and memory T cell subsets. Study outcomes and limitations: Especially in CD8 cells, naive repertoires contained a few larger clonotypes, possibly CD45RA-re-expressing memory cells.

Both TRBC1 and TRBC2 were covered by a beta constant-region primer of two equimolar oligonucleotides. Four rounds of PCR amplified the ligated cDNA using nested alpha and beta constant-region primers plus SP2. TCRdb fed the UMI-ligation and nested PCR reads into MiXCR, producing one record per CDR3 protein. The sample has roughly 150,000 distinct CDR3 sequences; under 25% are singletons. No cognate antigen is known for these TCRs. Sequenced sample: naive CD8+ T cells from blood. The receptors shown here come from a human donor in good health.

This sequence joins TRBV27 and TRBJ2-7, with D unclear. CDR1 is MNHEY, CDR2 SMNVEV, per germline (reference sequence). The CDR3 spans 12 residues. V was cut by 5 bases and J by 3 bases, with 8 bases left in between. Written as DNA, the CDR3 is TGTGCCAGCAGTCTGGGGTACTACGAGCAGTACTTC. Translated: CASSLGYYEQYF.

This rearrangement joins TRBV14 to TRBJ2-7; possibly TRBD1 for D (6 bases). Trimming took off 0 bases at V and 3 bases at J, with 18 bases between the two ends. Germline CDR1 and CDR2: SGHDN and FVKESK. CDR3 length: 17 residues. The CDR3 DNA sequence: TGTGCCAGCAGCCAAGATCAGATCCGGACAGTATTCTACGAGCAGTACTTC. Residues: CASSQDQIRTVFYEQYF.

The chain joins TRBV28 to TRBJ2-1, with 9 bases matching TRBD1. V was clipped by 3 bases and J by 10 bases; unmatched bases: 4. This CDR3 has 13 amino acids. Germline V gene data show CDR1 as MDHEN and CDR2 as SYDVKM. The CDR3, as DNA: TGTGCCAGCAGTTTGGGGACAGGGTCGGAGCAGTTCTTC. Amino acids: CASSLGTGSEQFF. Variable domain in full (rest from reference TRBV28 and TRBJ2-1): DVKVTQSSRYLVKRTGEKVFLECVQDMDHENMFWYRQDPGLGLRLIYFSYDVKMKEKGDIPEGYSVSREKKERFSLILESASTNQTSMYLCASSLGTGSEQFFGPGTRLTVL.

The chain uses TRBV10-3 and TRBJ2-1; 9 bases map to TRBD1. The J segment lost 5 bases and the V segment lost 8 bases, leaving 7 bases of the junction unmatched. Germline CDR1 ENHRY, CDR2 SYGVKD. The CDR3 is made up of 14 amino acids. The CDR3 sequence: CAIGGTGKHNEQFF. DNA of the CDR3: TGTGCCATCGGAGGGACAGGGAAGCACAATGAGCAGTTCTTC.

This clonotype was seen only a few times. This chain joins TRBV5-1 and TRBJ2-7, with 9 bases fitting TRBD1. The CDR3 sequence is 15 residues long. Germline V gives CDR1 SGHRS, CDR2 YFSETQ. With V trimmed by 4 bases and J by 5 bases, 10 bases remained unmatched. The CDR3: CASSANRGLVHEQYF. In nucleotides, the CDR3 is TGCGCCAGCAGCGCCAACAGGGGGCTGGTCCACGAGCAGTACTTC.

V and J are TRBV11-2 and TRBJ1-4; 7 bases map to TRBD1. Unmatched junction bases numbered 4, after V lost 4 bases and J lost 2 bases. Germline V gives CDR1 SGHAT, CDR2 FQNNGV. This CDR3 region has 15 residues. The chain's CDR3 is CASSYQGGTNEKLFF. CDR3 coding DNA: TGTGCCAGCAGCTACCAGGGGGGCACTAATGAAAAACTGTTTTTT.

V and J are TRBV6-5 and TRBJ1-1, with D tentatively TRBD1 (6 bases). Germline V gives CDR1 MNHEY, CDR2 SVGAGI. V lost 8 bases, J lost 7 bases, and 17 bases lay in between. The CDR3 runs to 13 residues. The chain's CDR3 is CASQLNRDIEAFF. CDR3 DNA sequence: TGTGCCAGCCAATTGAACCGGGACATTGAAGCTTTCTTT.

The rearrangement links TRBV28 to TRBJ2-1; TRBD1 matches 7 bases. Per the germline V gene, CDR1 is MDHEN and CDR2 is SYDVKM. The CDR3 loop spans 16 amino acids. V trimming: 10 bases; J trimming: 0 bases; junction bases outside the gene matches: 12. CDR3 loop: CAILGQGVISYNEQFF. CDR3 sequence (DNA): TGTGCCATTCTGGGGCAGGGGGTTATCTCCTACAATGAGCAGTTCTTC.

This clonotype has just one count. This sequence joins TRBV10-3 and TRBJ2-7; 9 bases line up with TRBD1. The germline gives CDR1 ENHRY, CDR2 SYGVKD. V gave up 0 bases and J gave up 4 bases; unmatched junction bases: 1. The CDR3 consists of 14 residues. The CDR3 nucleotides read TGTGCCATCAGTGAGTCGGGACAGGGTTACGAGCAGTACTTC. Encoded protein: CAISESGQGYEQYF.

There are a few counts of this clonotype. V gene TRBV6-2 or TRBV6-3 combines with J gene TRBJ2-7; TRBD2 matches 7 bases. After removal of 8 bases from V and 4 bases from J, the junction contained 14 bases not matched to a gene. Germline loops: CDR1 MNHEY, CDR2 SVGEGT. The CDR3 length is 15 residues. CDR3 sequence reads: CASLTLASGLYEQYF. The DNA for the CDR3 is TGTGCCAGCCTAACCCTGGCTAGCGGACTATACGAGCAGTACTTC.

V is TRBV5-1 and J is TRBJ2-7; no clear D gene. The CDR3 is 14 amino acids. The germline gives CDR1 SGHRS, CDR2 YFSETQ. V shed 3 bases and J shed 3 bases, with 13 bases lying between them. CDR3 DNA sequence: TGCGCCAGCAGCTCGACTCCCATCGTCTACGAGCAGTACTTC. It is translated as CASSSTPIVYEQYF.

This clonotype was detected only a few times. Written as DNA, the CDR3 is TGCAGTGCTAGAGATCCTGGGATAGGGAATCAGCCCCAGCATTTT. Amino acids: CSARDPGIGNQPQHF. The V and J genes are TRBV20-1 and TRBJ1-5; no definite D call. CDR1 and CDR2 from the germline V gene are DFQATT and SNEGSKA (reference sequence). Between the trimmed V and J ends, which lost 0 bases and 4 bases, there was a span of 13 bases. The CDR3 has 15 residues.

The V gene is TRBV15, the J gene TRBJ2-5; 12 nucleotides match TRBD2. V shed 5 bases and J 5 bases; nucleotides not matched to a gene: 9. Germline V lookup: CDR1 LNHNV, CDR2 YYDKDF (reference sequence). The CDR3 runs to 16 residues. This chain's CDR3 is CATSGDLAGGPETQYF. Here the CDR3 DNA reads TGTGCCACCAGCGGCGATCTAGCGGGAGGGCCGGAGACCCAGTACTTC.

In its sample, this clonotype was seen a few times. The gene calls are TRBV19 and TRBJ2-7; D perhaps matches TRBD1 (6 bases). CDR3 length: 16 residues. Trimming removed 3 bases from V and 5 bases from J, with 20 bases in between. CDR1 LNHDA and CDR2 SQIVND come from the germline V gene (reference sequence). In DNA, the CDR3 is TGTGCCAGTAGTATTTCCAGGACAGTGAAGTTTCACGAGCAGTACTTC. Translation gives CASSISRTVKFHEQYF.

The rearrangement uses TRBV20-1 and TRBJ2-3, with D perhaps matching TRBD2 (7 bases). CDR3 size: 14 residues. From germline, CDR1 is DFQATT and CDR2 SNEGSKA (reference sequence). V was pared by 5 bases and J by 3 bases, with 15 bases between. The DNA of the CDR3 is TGCAGTGCTGCCCCTGCGGGGGCTACAGATACGCAGTATTTT. Encoded protein: CSAAPAGATDTQYF.

This clonotype was counted between two and nine times. This sequence joins TRBV7-2 and TRBJ2-1, with 7 bases fitting TRBD2. There are 14 residues in the CDR3. Per germline, CDR1 SGHTA and CDR2 FQGNSA. V shed 8 bases and J 2 bases; nucleotides not matched to a gene: 6. The DNA of the CDR3 is TGTGCCAGCGGTGACAGCGGGACCTACAATGAGCAGTTCTTC. The encoded protein is CASGDSGTYNEQFF.

This clonotype has only a few counts. The chain uses TRBV6-5 and TRBJ2-7; D is possibly TRBD1 (5 bases). Trimming stripped 3 bases from V and 2 bases from J, with 8 bases between. Germline lookup yields CDR1 MNHEY and CDR2 SVGAGI. This CDR3 comprises 13 residues. In DNA form, the CDR3 reads TGTGCCAGCAGTTATAGGGGCACCTACGAGCAGTACTTC. Amino acids: CASSYRGTYEQYF.

This clonotype has a handful of counts. This chain connects TRBV11-1 to TRBJ2-1; either TRBD1 or TRBD2 may supply D (5 bases each). The CDR3 is 17 amino acids. In germline, CDR1 is SGHAT, CDR2 FQDESV (reference sequence). V was clipped by 1 base and J by 9 bases, with 22 bases between them. The CDR3 nucleotides read TGTGCCAGCAGCTTAGTGTCTGGGGACCATCGAGAGGGTGAGCAGTTCTTC. Amino acid sequence: CASSLVSGDHREGEQFF. Full variable domain (missing parts from reference TRBV11-1 and TRBJ2-1): EAEVAQSPRYKITEKSQAVAFWCDPISGHATLYWYRQILGQGPELLVQFQDESVVDDSQLPKDRFSAERLKGVDSTLKIQPAELGDSAMYLCASSLVSGDHREGEQFFGPGTRLTVL.

This clonotype was counted at least ten times. The chain recombines TRBV7-9 with TRBJ1-2; unclear D gene. The CDR3 sequence is 19 residues long. CDR1 and CDR2 (germline): SEHNR, FQNEAQ (reference sequence). V was trimmed by 2 bases and J by 2 bases, leaving 24 bases between them. CDR3 bases: TGTGCCAGCAGCTTATCCAACCTGCATACCCAAAACCCAAACTATGGCTACACCTTC. It codes for CASSLSNLHTQNPNYGYTF.

J is TRBJ2-1 and V is TRBV12-3 or TRBV12-4; the D is unclear. V was shortened by 5 bases and J by 5 bases, with 10 bases between the two germline ends. This CDR3 has 13 residues. In nucleotides, the CDR3 is TGTGCCAGCAGTCCCGCCCCTCACAATGAGCAGTTCTTC. Translating gives CASSPAPHNEQFF.

This clonotype occurred a few times. The rearrangement uses TRBV7-6 and TRBJ2-7, with 7 positions matching TRBD1. CDR1 and CDR2 from the germline V gene are SGHVS and FNYEAQ. J was trimmed by 3 bases and V by 5 bases; bases with no gene match: 4. This CDR3 is 13 amino acids long. This CDR3 is CASSPGQNYEQYF. DNA for the CDR3: TGTGCCAGCAGCCCGGGACAGAACTACGAGCAGTACTTC.

This chain uses TRBV7-2 with TRBJ2-3; TRBD2 agrees at 7 bases. From germline, CDR1 is SGHTA and CDR2 FQGNSA. There are 14 residues in the CDR3. After removal of 1 base from V and 6 bases from J, the junction contained 4 bases not matched to a gene. CDR3 bases: TGTGCCAGCAGCTTAGGGGGAGGGCCTGATACGCAGTATTTT. Protein product: CASSLGGGPDTQYF.